The 31 T cell receptor beta chains in this list originate from one sample, sequenced in a study of cytomegalovirus exposure and HLA in healthy donors. PCR amplification relied on 60 Vbeta primers (plus 13 Jbeta primers). Repertoires were generated with immunoSEQ multiplex PCR, while TCRdb's copy carries only in-frame clones and drops some. The sample records some 120,000 clones, roughly 80% being singletons. The specimen sequenced was PBMCs. The receptors stem from a man aged 18 to 29 in good health and CMV-seronegative.

The chain links TRBV6-6 to TRBJ2-7, with TRBD2 identical over 8 bases. The CDR3 is 14 residues long. Germline CDR1 reads MNHNY; CDR2 reads SVGAGI (reference sequence). Trimming cost V 2 bases and J 7 bases; bases outside gene matches: 7. CDR3 in DNA: TGTGCCAGCAGTTACGACGGGGGGGGAGGGGAGCAGTACTTC. Its translation: CASSYDGGGGEQYF.

The V call is TRBV9, the J call TRBJ1-3; the D gene is possibly TRBD1 (5 bases). With 3 bases removed from V and 0 bases from J, the gap between germline ends came to 16 bases. This CDR3 comprises 17 residues. The germline CDR1 and CDR2 sequences are SGDLS and YYNGEE. CDR3 protein: CASSGQGEGHSGNTIYF. The CDR3 nucleotides are TGTGCCAGCAGCGGACAAGGGGAGGGTCACTCTGGAAACACCATATATTTT.

V gene TRBV6-6 combines with J gene TRBJ2-7; 9 nucleotides line up with TRBD1. Germline lookup yields CDR1 MNHNY and CDR2 SVGAGI (reference sequence). The V segment lost 6 bases and the J segment 0 bases; nucleotides outside the gene matches: 6. The CDR3 totals 15 residues. The CDR3 DNA follows: TGTGCCAGCAGGCCAGGGACAGGGTCCTCCTACGAGCAGTACTTC. Its protein is CASRPGTGSSYEQYF.

The rearrangement joins TRBV9 to TRBJ2-6, with a tentative D call TRBD1 (5 bases). This CDR3 comprises 17 residues. The V and J ends lost 0 bases and 2 bases respectively, with 12 bases between them. Per germline, CDR1 SGDLS and CDR2 YYNGEE. The CDR3 region is CASSVEGAGTGANVLTF. As DNA, the CDR3 is TGTGCCAGCAGCGTAGAAGGGGCAGGAACTGGGGCCAACGTCCTGACTTTC.

This rearrangement joins TRBV7-9 to TRBJ2-2, with TRBD2 identical over 13 bases. Germline V gene lookup returns CDR1 SEHNR and CDR2 FQNEAQ (reference sequence). The CDR3 loop spans 15 amino acids. V was pared by 5 bases and J by 7 bases, with 4 bases of the junction left unmatched. DNA of the CDR3: TGTGCCAGCAGCGCGGGACTAGCGGGGAACGGGGAGCTGTTTTTT. This encodes CASSAGLAGNGELFF.

The chain combines TRBV10-3 with TRBJ2-7; 9 bases fit TRBD1. CDR1 is ENHRY, CDR2 SYGVKD, per germline. J gave up 2 bases and V 3 bases, and 8 bases lay outside the gene matches. The CDR3 length is 16 residues. The CDR3 loop is CAISDPGTGSTYEQYF. The CDR3 DNA is TGTGCCATCAGTGACCCAGGGACAGGGAGCACCTACGAGCAGTACTTC.

V and J are TRBV25-1 and TRBJ1-1; 9 nucleotides line up with TRBD1. This CDR3 has 15 residues. The germline V gene has CDR1 MGHDK and CDR2 SYGVNS. V lost 8 bases and J lost 5; bases outside the gene matches: 12. The CDR3 spells CASGLTGGARTEAFF. The CDR3 bases are TGTGCCAGCGGACTTACAGGGGGCGCGAGGACTGAAGCTTTCTTT.

The genes are TRBV19 and TRBJ1-5; D gene uncertain. The CDR3 runs 15 residues. The V gene lost 5 bases and the J gene lost 0 bases, with 11 bases spanning the gap. The germline V gene has CDR1 LNHDA and CDR2 SQIVND (reference sequence). The CDR3 reads CASSVQVNSNQPQHF. The CDR3 DNA follows: TGTGCCAGTAGTGTCCAGGTTAATAGCAATCAGCCCCAGCATTTT.

The rearrangement uses TRBV5-1 and TRBJ2-7; TRBD1 matches at 9 bases. Trimming cost V 0 bases and J 4 bases; bases outside gene matches: 5. The CDR3 runs 15 residues. Germline V CDR1 and CDR2: SGHRS, YFSETQ. The CDR3 sequence: CASSLAPGQGYEQYF. The CDR3 DNA reads TGCGCCAGCAGCTTGGCCCCGGGACAGGGATACGAGCAGTACTTC.

The chain uses TRBV7-3 and TRBJ1-6, with 10 nucleotides matching TRBD1. CDR3 size: 16 residues. With V trimmed by 2 bases and J by 10 bases, 8 bases remained unmatched. Germline V CDR1 and CDR2: SGHTA, FQGTGA. CDR3 region: CASSLGDRGRGSPLHF. CDR3 nucleotide sequence: TGTGCCAGCAGCTTAGGGGACAGGGGAAGGGGCTCACCCCTCCACTTT.

The V call is TRBV5-1, the J call TRBJ2-2; maybe TRBD1 (5 bases). Trimming left V 4 bases short and J 4 bases short, with 11 bases between. Germline lookup yields CDR1 SGHRS and CDR2 YFSETQ. The CDR3 length is 14 residues. CDR3 region: CASSPGQRTGELFF. For the CDR3, the DNA is TGCGCCAGCAGCCCTGGACAACGCACCGGGGAGCTGTTTTTT.

Written as DNA, the CDR3 is TGTGCCAGCAGCTTAGGGTTTGGGGAGAGGAATGAGCAGTTCTTC. It is translated as CASSLGFGERNEQFF. The V gene is TRBV11-2, the J gene TRBJ2-1, with D maybe TRBD2 (5 bases). Germline CDR1 and CDR2: SGHAT and FQNNGV. There are 15 residues in the CDR3. V lost 1 base, J lost 7 bases, and 14 bases lay in between.

DNA of the CDR3: TGTGCCAGCAGCTTTGGGACAGGAGAGCAGTTCTTC. Translating gives CASSFGTGEQFF. V gene TRBV7-3 combines with J gene TRBJ2-1, with 8 nucleotides matching TRBD1. Germline CDR1 is SGHTA and CDR2 is FQGTGA. V trimming: 3 bases; J trimming: 10 bases; junction bases outside the gene matches: 2. CDR3 length: 12 amino acids.

DNA for the CDR3: TGCGCCAGCAGTTTAGTCGGGACAGGGGGTGACTCTGGAAACACCATATATTTT. Translation gives CASSLVGTGGDSGNTIYF. V is TRBV5-1 and J is TRBJ1-3, with 11 nucleotides matching TRBD1. V dropped 5 bases and J dropped 0; count of bases not matched to a gene: 10. This CDR3 region has 18 residues. Germline V gene sequence: CDR1 SGHRS, CDR2 YFSETQ.

CDR3: CASSSAGDSGNTIYF. CDR3 DNA sequence: TGTGCCAGCAGCTCCGCCGGAGACTCTGGAAACACCATATATTTT. V usage is TRBV5-5 and J usage is TRBJ1-3; D is unresolved. This CDR3 has 15 amino acids. Per germline, CDR1 SGHKS and CDR2 YYEKEE (reference sequence). The ends were cut back, 3 bases at V and 0 bases at J, with 10 bases in the middle.

This chain connects TRBV28 to TRBJ2-7, with 8 bases lining up with TRBD1. V lost 2 bases, J lost 2 bases, and 2 bases stayed unmatched. CDR1 and CDR2 from the germline V gene are MDHEN and SYDVKM. The CDR3 consists of 14 residues. The CDR3 protein is CASSLGGQAYEQYF. CDR3 nucleotides: TGTGCCAGCAGTTTAGGGGGACAGGCCTACGAGCAGTACTTC. Using reference TRBV28 and TRBJ2-7 for the parts outside the CDR3, the full variable domain is DVKVTQSSRYLVKRTGEKVFLECVQDMDHENMFWYRQDPGLGLRLIYFSYDVKMKEKGDIPEGYSVSREKKERFSLILESASTNQTSMYLCASSLGGQAYEQYFGPGTRLTVT.

The chain couples TRBV9 to TRBJ2-1; TRBD2 agrees at 9 bases. Germline CDR1 is SGDLS and CDR2 is YYNGEE. The V and J ends lost 0 bases and 2 bases, in that order; junction bases with no gene match: 3. The CDR3 is made up of 16 amino acids. CDR3 protein: CASSVGLADPYNEQFF. In nucleotides, the CDR3 is TGTGCCAGCAGCGTAGGACTAGCGGATCCCTACAATGAGCAGTTCTTC.

This chain joins TRBV7-2 and TRBJ2-7, with 8 bases identical to TRBD1. J lost 2 bases, V lost 5 bases, and 5 bases had no gene match. This CDR3 contains 14 residues. CDR1 SGHTA and CDR2 FQGNSA come from the germline V gene. The DNA for the CDR3 is TGTGCCAGCAGCCCACGACAGGGGCCCTACGAGCAGTACTTC. Amino acid sequence: CASSPRQGPYEQYF.

The V gene is TRBV7-2, the J gene TRBJ1-1, with D tentatively TRBD1 (5 bases). The length of the CDR3 is 13 residues. Deletions cut 5 bases from V and 5 bases from J, with 12 bases between. Per germline, CDR1 SGHTA and CDR2 FQGNSA. CDR3 nucleotide sequence: TGTGCCAGCAGCCCTCACGGGGGGACTGAAGCTTTCTTT. Encoded protein: CASSPHGGTEAFF.

The chain uses TRBV5-1 and TRBJ1-2; possibly TRBD1 for D (5 bases). Trimming removed 3 bases from V and 4 bases from J, with 22 bases in between. The CDR3 extends over 17 amino acids. The germline V gene has CDR1 SGHRS and CDR2 YFSETQ. CDR3 loop: CASSSALQDSTVYGYTF. The CDR3, as DNA: TGCGCCAGCAGCTCGGCCTTACAGGATTCCACCGTCTATGGCTACACCTTC.

This chain connects TRBV6-7 to TRBJ1-3, with D possibly matching TRBD1 (5 bases). TRBV6-7 belongs to the ORF category, with a function that is uncertain. There are 17 residues in the CDR3. Trimming removed 2 bases from V and 0 bases from J, with 14 bases in between. In DNA, the CDR3 is TGTGCCAGCAGTTACCACTCTGGGAGGGGCTCTGGAAACACCATATATTTT. It codes for CASSYHSGRGSGNTIYF.

J is TRBJ2-3 and V is TRBV5-4; tentatively, D is TRBD2 (6 bases). This CDR3 contains 14 residues. Germline assignment: CDR1 SGHNT and CDR2 YYREEE (reference sequence). V lost 1 base and J lost 2, with 8 bases in between. The CDR3 here is CASSLTSPTDTQYF. CDR3 nucleotides: TGTGCCAGCAGCTTGACTAGCCCCACAGATACGCAGTATTTT.

In its sample, this clone was seen once. The chain links TRBV5-4 to TRBJ2-5; TRBD2 matches 16 bases. The J segment lost 2 bases and the V segment lost 0 bases, leaving 1 base of the junction unmatched. The CDR3 is 17 amino acids. Looked up from germline, CDR1 is SGHNT and CDR2 is YYREEE (reference sequence). The CDR3 DNA follows: TGTGCCAGCAGCTTGGGGGGACTAGCGGGGGGGCAAGAGACCCAGTACTTC. It yields the protein CASSLGGLAGGQETQYF.

The CDR3 is CASSLIGLGYGYTF. DNA of the CDR3: TGTGCCAGCAGCTTAATAGGCCTAGGCTATGGCTACACCTTC. The rearrangement uses TRBV7-9 and TRBJ1-2; no reliable D call. This CDR3 has 14 residues. The germline V and J ends were trimmed by 2 bases and 4 bases, with 11 bases remaining between them. CDR1 SEHNR and CDR2 FQNEAQ come from the germline V gene (reference sequence).

The chain links TRBV4-1 to TRBJ1-1, with 7 nucleotides matching TRBD1. From germline, CDR1 is MGHRA and CDR2 YSYEKL. This CDR3 is 14 amino acids long. V lost 5 bases and J lost 4; bases outside the gene matches: 7. Here the CDR3 reads CASSYPAGGTEAFF. For the CDR3, the DNA is TGCGCCAGCAGCTATCCCGCAGGGGGCACTGAAGCTTTCTTT.

The chain recombines TRBV18 with TRBJ1-4; D gene unclear. The germline V and J ends were trimmed by 0 bases and 4 bases, with 12 bases remaining between them. CDR3 size: 16 residues. Germline CDR1 and CDR2: KGHSH and LQKENI. The CDR3 bases are TGTGCCAGCTCACCACCAGGCACTAGGTTTAATGAAAAACTGTTTTTT. Its protein is CASSPPGTRFNEKLFF.

The table lists this clone with a few counts. This sequence joins TRBV5-8 and TRBJ2-1; D is perhaps TRBD2 (7 bases). The CDR3 sequence is 16 residues long. Germline lookup yields CDR1 SGHTS and CDR2 YDEGEE. V was clipped by 1 base and J by 9 bases, with 20 bases between them. CDR3 sequence: CASSLWGEGGRGEQFF. The DNA for the CDR3 is TGTGCCAGCAGCTTGTGGGGGGAGGGGGGGCGAGGTGAGCAGTTCTTC.

The J gene is TRBJ2-1, the V gene TRBV7-9; 8 bases agree with TRBD2. Germline CDR1 SEHNR, CDR2 FQNEAQ (reference sequence). There are 15 residues in the CDR3. The V gene end was trimmed by 4 bases and the J gene end by 5 bases; junction bases not matched to a gene: 7. The DNA of the CDR3 is TGTGCCAGCAGCTCGGGACTAGGAGTCGACAATGAGCAGTTCTTC. Its protein product is CASSSGLGVDNEQFF.

The V call is TRBV6-5, the J call TRBJ2-7, with 8 bases fitting TRBD1. The CDR3 is 15 residues long. CDR1 MNHEY and CDR2 SVGAGI come from the germline V gene. V trimming: 2 bases; J trimming: 5 bases; junction bases outside the gene matches: 8. Here the CDR3 reads CASSYDDRGYDEQYF. The DNA of the CDR3 is TGTGCCAGCAGTTACGACGACAGGGGCTATGACGAGCAGTACTTC.

This clone was counted between two and nine times. The CDR3 DNA is TGTGCCATCAGTGAGAAACAGGGGGAGGCCTATAATTCACCCCTCCACTTT. This codes for CAISEKQGEAYNSPLHF. This rearrangement joins TRBV10-3 to TRBJ1-6; TRBD1 aligns across 8 bases. Germline loops: CDR1 ENHRY, CDR2 SYGVKD. The CDR3 has 17 residues. Germline trimming cut 2 bases from V and 2 bases from J; bases unmatched to any gene: 5.

The rearrangement uses TRBV9 and TRBJ2-7; 7 bases are a match to TRBD2. The germline V gene has CDR1 SGDLS and CDR2 YYNGEE. This CDR3 contains 17 residues. Trimming removed 3 bases from V and 0 bases from J; junction bases left unmatched: 12. The CDR3 sequence is CASSATVGGRDSYEQYF. The CDR3, as DNA: TGTGCCAGCAGCGCCACGGTGGGGGGGAGGGACTCCTACGAGCAGTACTTC.